The rows below give T cell receptor beta chains drawn from one sample of a study of technical replicates of blood from several donors. Only in-frame clones appear in the TCRdb table, and some are missing; sequencing was by immunoSEQ multiplex PCR. The sample has tens of thousands of clones; just under 95% are singletons. Sequenced input: T cells isolated from PBMCs. The receptors here all came from a human donor in good health. The CDR3 runs from the conserved cysteine through the conserved F or W. A D gene is named only where the DNA matches it firmly.

d_gene	v_gene	j_gene	CDR3aa
.	TRBV29-1	TRBJ1-2	CSVEISGGVYGYTF
.	TRBV5-1	TRBJ2-1	CASATGIPTYNEQFF
TRBD2	TRBV6-5	TRBJ2-1	CASSYSSGGPYNEQFF
TRBD2	TRBV9	TRBJ2-7	CASSVEAGGFYEQYF
.	TRBV28	TRBJ1-4	CASRVRTNEKLFF
TRBD2	TRBV7-2	TRBJ2-2	CASSSRLAGVVGELFF
TRBD2	TRBV5-1	TRBJ2-3	CASSLASGGEDTQYF
TRBD1	TRBV19	TRBJ1-2	CASSSTGGAGGYTF
.	TRBV5-5	TRBJ1-1	CASSLYDSNTEAFF
TRBD1	TRBV10-3	TRBJ1-1	CAITSDRVSEAFF
.	TRBV10-2	TRBJ2-3	CASSGPLGSSTDTQYF
.	TRBV5-1	TRBJ1-2	CASSLRDGYTF
.	TRBV19	TRBJ1-2	CASHTGHHGYTF
TRBD1	TRBV5-1	TRBJ1-6	CASSSDRPNSPLHF
.	TRBV28	TRBJ2-1	CASSSDRLSSYNEQFF
.	TRBV27	TRBJ2-1	CASKPWERSAYNEQFF
TRBD2	TRBV14	TRBJ2-7	CASSRVGGPANEQYF
.	TRBV28	TRBJ2-2	CASSLPPGAANTGELFF
TRBD1	TRBV2	TRBJ1-4	CASRETGTWTNEKLFF
TRBD1	TRBV27	TRBJ2-3	CASSTQGLGDTQYF
.	TRBV5-4	TRBJ2-1	CASSSEGGTYNEQFF
TRBD2	TRBV5-1	TRBJ2-3	CASSSPPLAGVGDTQYF
.	TRBV5-1	TRBJ1-5	CASSLSPDQPQHF
.	TRBV6-1	TRBJ1-5	CASSEVSAGVSNQPQHF
.	TRBV5-1	TRBJ1-5	CASSLTGSYSNQPQHF
TRBD1	TRBV2	TRBJ1-2	CARKGTDYGYTF
TRBD2	TRBV2	TRBJ2-7	CASSRAGRSEQYF
.	TRBV5-1	TRBJ2-5	CASSLSRGSGETQYF
.	TRBV11-2	TRBJ2-7	CASSLFWGDEQYF
TRBD2	TRBV9	TRBJ2-7	CASSARLAGEPYEQYF
TRBD1	TRBV6-1	TRBJ1-1	CASSAGLRQGAGGNTEAFF
TRBD1	TRBV18	TRBJ2-7	CASSLVTGDRQAYEQYF
.	TRBV19	TRBJ2-1	CASSIRVTENNEQFF
.	TRBV28	TRBJ1-2	CASRVAPYYGYTF
.	TRBV10-3	TRBJ1-1	CAISGGGDTEAFF
.	TRBV4-1	TRBJ2-3	CASSQGQYSTDTQYF
.	TRBV28	TRBJ2-4	CASSGFREIQYF
.	TRBV9	TRBJ1-5	CAGPGGGGKSPNQPQHF
TRBD2	TRBV9	TRBJ2-3	CASSVALAGDTDTQYF
.	TRBV5-4	TRBJ2-7	CASSKWQGNYEQYF
TRBD1	TRBV19	TRBJ1-5	CASGGTGHPGHSNQPQHF